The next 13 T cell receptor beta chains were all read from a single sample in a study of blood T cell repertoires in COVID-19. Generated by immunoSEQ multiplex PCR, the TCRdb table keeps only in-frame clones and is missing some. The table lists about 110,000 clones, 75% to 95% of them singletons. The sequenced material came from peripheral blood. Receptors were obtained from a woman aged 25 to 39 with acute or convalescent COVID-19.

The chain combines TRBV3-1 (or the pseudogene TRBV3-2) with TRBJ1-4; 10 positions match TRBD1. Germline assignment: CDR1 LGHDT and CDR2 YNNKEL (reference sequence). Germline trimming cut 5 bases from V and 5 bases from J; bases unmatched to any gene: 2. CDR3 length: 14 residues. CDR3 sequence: CASSLDRGNEKLFF. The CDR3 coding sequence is TGTGCCAGCAGCTTGGACAGGGGGAATGAAAAACTGTTTTTT.

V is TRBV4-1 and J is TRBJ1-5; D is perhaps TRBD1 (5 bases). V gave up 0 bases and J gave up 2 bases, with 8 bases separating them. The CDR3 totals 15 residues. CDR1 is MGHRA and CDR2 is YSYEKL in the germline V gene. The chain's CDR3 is CASSQDFRGNQPQHF. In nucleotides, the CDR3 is TGCGCCAGCAGCCAAGATTTCAGGGGCAATCAGCCCCAGCATTTT.

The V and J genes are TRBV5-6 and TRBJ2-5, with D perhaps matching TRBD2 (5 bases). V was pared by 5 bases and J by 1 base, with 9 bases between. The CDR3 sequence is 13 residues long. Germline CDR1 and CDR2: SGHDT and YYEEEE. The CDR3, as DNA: TGTGCCAGCAGACTAGGGCTCCAAGAGACCCAGTACTTC. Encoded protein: CASRLGLQETQYF.

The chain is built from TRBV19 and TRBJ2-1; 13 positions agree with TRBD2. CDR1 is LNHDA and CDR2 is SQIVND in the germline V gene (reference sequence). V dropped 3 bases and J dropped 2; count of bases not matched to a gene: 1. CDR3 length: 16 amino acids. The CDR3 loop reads CASSIGLAGAYNEQFF. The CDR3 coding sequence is TGTGCCAGTAGTATTGGACTAGCGGGGGCCTACAATGAGCAGTTCTTC.

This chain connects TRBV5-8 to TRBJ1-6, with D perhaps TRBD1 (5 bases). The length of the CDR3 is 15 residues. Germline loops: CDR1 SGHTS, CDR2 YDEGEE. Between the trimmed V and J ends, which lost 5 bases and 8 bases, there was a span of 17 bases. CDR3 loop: CASRSRRGRDSPLHF. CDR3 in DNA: TGTGCCAGCAGATCCCGGAGGGGAAGGGATTCACCCCTCCACTTT.

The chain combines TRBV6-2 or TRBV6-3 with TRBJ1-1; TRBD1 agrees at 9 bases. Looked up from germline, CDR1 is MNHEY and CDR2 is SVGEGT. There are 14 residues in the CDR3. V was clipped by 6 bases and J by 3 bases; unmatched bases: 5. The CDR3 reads CASSSGTGYTEAFF. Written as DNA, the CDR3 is TGTGCCAGCAGCTCCGGGACAGGGTACACTGAAGCTTTCTTT.

CDR3 residues: CASSPRGPDTIYF. The CDR3 DNA follows: TGTGCCAGCAGCCCAAGAGGCCCGGACACCATATATTTT. The chain has TRBV7-9 and TRBJ1-3; no clear D. CDR3 size: 13 residues. Trimming pared 5 bases from V and 8 bases from J, leaving 13 bases between. CDR1 is SEHNR, CDR2 FQNEAQ, per germline (reference sequence).

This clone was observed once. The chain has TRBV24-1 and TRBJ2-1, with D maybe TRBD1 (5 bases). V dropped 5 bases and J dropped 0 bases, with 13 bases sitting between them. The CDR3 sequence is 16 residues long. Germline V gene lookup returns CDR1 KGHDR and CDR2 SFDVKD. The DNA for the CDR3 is TGTGCCACCAGTGGCCTGGACACTTTCTCCTACAATGAGCAGTTCTTC. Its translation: CATSGLDTFSYNEQFF.

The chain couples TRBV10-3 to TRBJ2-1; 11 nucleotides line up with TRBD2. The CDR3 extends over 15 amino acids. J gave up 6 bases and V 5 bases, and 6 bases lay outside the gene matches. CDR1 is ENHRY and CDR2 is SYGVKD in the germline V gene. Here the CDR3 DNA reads TGTGCCATCAGTACCCTAGCGGGAGGATTCAATGAGCAGTTCTTC. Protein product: CAISTLAGGFNEQFF.

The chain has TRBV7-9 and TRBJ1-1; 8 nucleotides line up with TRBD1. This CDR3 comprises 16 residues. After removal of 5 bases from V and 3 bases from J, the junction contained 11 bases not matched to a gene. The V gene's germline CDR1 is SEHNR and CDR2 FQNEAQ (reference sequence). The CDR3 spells CASSLRGRSRYTEAFF. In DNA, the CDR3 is TGTGCCAGCAGCCTCAGGGGGCGTAGTAGGTACACTGAAGCTTTCTTT.

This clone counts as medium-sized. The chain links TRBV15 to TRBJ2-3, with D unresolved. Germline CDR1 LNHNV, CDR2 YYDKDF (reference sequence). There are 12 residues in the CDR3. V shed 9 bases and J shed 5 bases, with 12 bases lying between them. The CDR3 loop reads CATTTGVDTQYF. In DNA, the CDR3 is TGTGCCACTACAACCGGAGTAGATACGCAGTATTTT.

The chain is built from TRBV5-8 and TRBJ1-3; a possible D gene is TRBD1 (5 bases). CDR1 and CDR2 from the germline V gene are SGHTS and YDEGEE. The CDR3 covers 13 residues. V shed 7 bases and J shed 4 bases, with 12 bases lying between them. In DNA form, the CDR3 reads TGTGCCAGCGAGCAGGGTGGCGGAAACACCATATATTTT. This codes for CASEQGGGNTIYF.

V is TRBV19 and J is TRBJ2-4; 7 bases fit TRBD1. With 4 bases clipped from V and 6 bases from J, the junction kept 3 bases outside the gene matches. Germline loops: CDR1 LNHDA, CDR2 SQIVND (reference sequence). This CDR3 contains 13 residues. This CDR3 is CASSRQGRNIQYF. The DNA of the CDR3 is TGTGCCAGTAGTAGACAGGGACGAAACATTCAGTACTTC.